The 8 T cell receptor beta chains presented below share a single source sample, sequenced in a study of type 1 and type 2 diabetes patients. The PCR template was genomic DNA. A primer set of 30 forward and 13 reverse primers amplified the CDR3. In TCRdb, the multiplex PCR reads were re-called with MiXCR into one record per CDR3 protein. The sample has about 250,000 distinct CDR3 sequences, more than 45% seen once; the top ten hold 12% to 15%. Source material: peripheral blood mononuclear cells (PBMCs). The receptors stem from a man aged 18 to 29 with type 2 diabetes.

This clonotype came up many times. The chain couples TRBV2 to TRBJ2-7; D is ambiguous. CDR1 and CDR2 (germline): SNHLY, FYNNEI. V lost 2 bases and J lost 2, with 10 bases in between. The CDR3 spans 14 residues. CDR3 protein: CASSETKLTYEQYF. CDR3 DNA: TGTGCCAGCAGTGAAACCAAGCTCACCTACGAGCAGTACTTC.

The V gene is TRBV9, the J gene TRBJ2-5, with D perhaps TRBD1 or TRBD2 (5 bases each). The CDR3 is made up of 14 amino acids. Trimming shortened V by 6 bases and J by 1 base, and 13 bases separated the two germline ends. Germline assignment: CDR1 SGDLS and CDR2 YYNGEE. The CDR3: CASNIRGSQETQYF. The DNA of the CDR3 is TGTGCCAGCAACATCCGGGGCAGCCAAGAGACCCAGTACTTC.

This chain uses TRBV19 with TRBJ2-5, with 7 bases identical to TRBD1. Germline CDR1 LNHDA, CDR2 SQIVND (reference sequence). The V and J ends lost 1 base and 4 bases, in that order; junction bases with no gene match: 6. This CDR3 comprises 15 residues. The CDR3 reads CASSIGTGTAETQYF. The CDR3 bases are TGTGCCAGTAGTATAGGTACAGGGACAGCAGAGACCCAGTACTTC.

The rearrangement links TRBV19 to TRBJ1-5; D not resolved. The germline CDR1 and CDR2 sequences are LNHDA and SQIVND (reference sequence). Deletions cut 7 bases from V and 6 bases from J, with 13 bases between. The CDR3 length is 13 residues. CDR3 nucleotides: TGTGCCAGTATAAGAGGTACGGGTCAGCCCCAGCATTTT. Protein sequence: CASIRGTGQPQHF.

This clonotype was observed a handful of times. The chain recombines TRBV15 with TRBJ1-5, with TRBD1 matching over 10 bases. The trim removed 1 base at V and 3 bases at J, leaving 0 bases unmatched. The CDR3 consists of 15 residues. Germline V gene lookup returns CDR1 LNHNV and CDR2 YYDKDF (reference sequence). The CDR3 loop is CATSRGQGANQPQHF. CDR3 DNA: TGTGCCACCAGCAGAGGACAGGGGGCCAATCAGCCCCAGCATTTT.

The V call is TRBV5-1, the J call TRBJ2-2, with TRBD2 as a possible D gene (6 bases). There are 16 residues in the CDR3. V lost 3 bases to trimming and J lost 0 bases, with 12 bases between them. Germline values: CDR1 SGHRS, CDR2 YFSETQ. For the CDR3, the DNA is TGCGCCAGCAGCTGGGGGGACGGATCGAACACCGGGGAGCTGTTTTTT. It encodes CASSWGDGSNTGELFF.

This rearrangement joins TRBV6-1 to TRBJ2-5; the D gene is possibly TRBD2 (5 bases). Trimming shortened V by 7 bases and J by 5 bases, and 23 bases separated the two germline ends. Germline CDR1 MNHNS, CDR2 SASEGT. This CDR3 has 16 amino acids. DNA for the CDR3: TGTGCCAGCAACCCCATCTTTGGACTTCGAGGGGAGACCCAGTACTTC. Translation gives CASNPIFGLRGETQYF.

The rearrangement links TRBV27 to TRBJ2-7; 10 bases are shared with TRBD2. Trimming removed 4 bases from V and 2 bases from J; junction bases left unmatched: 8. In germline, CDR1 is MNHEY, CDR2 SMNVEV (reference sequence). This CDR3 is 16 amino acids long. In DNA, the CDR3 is TGTGCCAGCAGTTCCTTAGCGGGAGGTGGGCCCTACGAGCAGTACTTC. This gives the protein CASSSLAGGGPYEQYF.